Below, one T cell receptor (beta chain) is given with its context. Its antigen specificity is not known. No quality values exist for individual bases; no much larger clone is one base distant. This sample is part of a study of memory CD4+ T cells and cytomegalovirus serostatus (dated by TCRdb to the late 2010s). About the full investigation: The cohort included around 35 healthy adults from Belgium, of whom 9 were CMV seropositive and 24 were CMV seronegative. To replicate a published TCR-based CMV serostatus classifier, the study sequenced CD4+ memory TCRbeta repertoires from a Belgian cohort whose cytomegalovirus serostatus was known. What the work shows at the level of the full study, not this receptor alone: On the Belgian cohort, the classifier built on the original framework reached a median bootstrapped AUC of 0.95, with a 95% CI of 0.76-1.00. Of around 160 previously reported CMV-associated TCRbeta sequences, 55 to 75 appeared in the CD4+ memory repertoires, each in one to five individuals. For predicting CMV serostatus, the median bootstrapped AUC was approximately 0.96 using the original framework and 0.91 using a US-trained random forest. Only CD4+CD45RO+ memory cells were sequenced, unlike the original study, which covered naive and memory CD4+ and CD8+ populations. The results were interpreted as suggesting that the CMV-associated TCR signature is mostly present in the CD4+ memory repertoire.

Single viable CD3+CD4+CD8-CD45RO+ cells were sorted as memory CD4+ T cells on a FACSAria II. CMV serostatus was determined using a Roche Elecsys assay that detects serum IgG against CMV pp150, pp28, p38 and p52. After thawing, total CD4+ T cells were enriched by positive selection with CD4 magnetic microbeads. The samples came from a different study that was designed specifically to examine the CD4+ T cell memory repertoire. Peripheral blood mononuclear cells were isolated and cryopreserved following standard operating procedures; serum was stored at -80 °C. The staining relied on CD3-PerCP (BW264/56), CD4-APC (RPA-T4), CD45RO-PE (UCHT1) and CD8-Pacific Orange (3B5) antibodies, and Sytox blue was used to exclude non-viable cells. The Quick-DNA Microprep Kit was used to extract genomic DNA from the sorted cells. Amplification of TCRbeta DNA was done with the immunoSEQ hsTCRbeta kit, following the protocol from the manufacturer. An Illumina MiSeq instrument was used to sequence the TCRbeta libraries. Turning to the authors' computational methods: Once out-of-frame sequences had been removed, some 2 million distinct TCRbeta sequences were left, which works out to an average of roughly 72,000 per individual. Each individual was scored according to the count of fewer than 200 previously reported CMV-associated TCRbeta sequences and the total productive distinct TCRbeta count. A beta-binomial model was reimplemented in Python, and scikit-learn random forests with default parameters were trained on data from the US cohort. Classifier performance on the Belgian cohort was summarized as median AUC with percentile confidence intervals calculated over 10,000 bootstrap iterations. Sourced from immuneACCESS, this table was stored by TCRdb with only in-frame sequences that have V and J called. A share of the clones is absent; for the studies checked, an unresolved V gene accounts for under half, and the remainder has no known explanation. V, J and clone size reflect that table, while D and trimming were determined from the DNA. Across this sample there are tens of thousands of clones, with less than 85% seen only once. The biggest ten clones account for under 0.5% of the sample.

The CDR3 starts with the cysteine, ends with the phenylalanine, and has 16 residues. The entry retains the CDR3 DNA only, 48 bases that are in frame from base 1. Sequences SGHRS (CDR1) and YFSETQ (CDR2) are obtained from the germline V gene. Cut back by 0 bases and 13 bases, the V and J ends lie 24 bases apart. This receptor was identified in an adult in good health and CMV-seronegative. Some clones in this sample may be carry-over from other donors' samples. The chain employs TRBV5-1 and TRBJ2-3; the D gene is perhaps TRBD2, from 6 matching bases. Source material: memory CD4+ T cells from blood. The nucleotide sequence is TGCGCCAGCAGCTTGGGAGCGGGCGCGGACTCAGTCGTGAAGTATTTT. It translates as CASSLGAGADSVVKYF.